The rows below give T cell receptor beta chains drawn from one sample of a study of T cells after yellow fever vaccination. TCRdb called the 5' RACE reads again in MiXCR, with one record for every CDR3 protein. The sample comprises 20,000 to 25,000 distinct CDR3 sequences, around 3.5% of which are singletons, and 0.8% to 1% rests with the top ten. The sample was PBMCs, either bulk or a sorted T-cell subset (CD4+, CD8+, memory, or dextramer-sorted; not recorded which), taken around 45 days after the first yellow fever vaccination. The origin of the receptors is a man between 18 and 35 years old who received the YFV17D yellow fever vaccine. Each CDR3 is given with its conserved first and last residue. The D gene is left open where the match is weak. Clone sizes are given selectively: once, few, many, or a class where the clone is expanded.

D,length,J,V,size,CDR3,DNA
TRBD2,17,TRBJ2-3,TRBV5-1,many,CASSLTVLAGKGDTQYF,TGCGCCAGCAGCCTGACCGTCCTAGCGGGGAAGGGAGATACGCAGTATTTT
NA,14,TRBJ1-5,TRBV20-1,many,CSANMGLWNQPQHF,TGCAGTGCTAATATGGGACTCTGGAATCAGCCCCAGCATTTT
NA,12,TRBJ2-3,TRBV5-1,many,CASTDSADTQYF,TGCGCCAGCACCGACTCCGCGGATACGCAGTATTTT
NA,15,TRBJ2-2,TRBV4-3,many,CASSLGYPNTGELFF,TGCGCCAGCAGCCTCGGCTACCCGAACACCGGGGAGCTGTTTTTT
NA,15,TRBJ2-3,TRBV7-7,many,CASSLGASSTDTQYF,TGTGCCAGCAGCTTAGGAGCATCTAGCACAGATACGCAGTATTTT
NA,12,TRBJ2-1,TRBV12-3/TRBV12-4,many,CASSFSSGEQFF,TGTGCCAGCAGTTTTTCGTCCGGGGAGCAGTTCTTC
TRBD1,16,TRBJ2-4,TRBV5-4,many,CASSEQGAGAKNIQYF,TGTGCCAGCAGCGAACAGGGGGCGGGGGCCAAAAACATTCAGTACTTC
NA,15,TRBJ2-1,TRBV5-5,medium-sized,CASRRLDGSYNEQFF,TGTGCCAGCAGGCGACTAGACGGCTCCTACAATGAGCAGTTCTTC
NA,13,TRBJ2-3,TRBV9,many,CASSVEASPQQYF,TGTGCCAGCAGCGTAGAAGCTAGCCCCCAACAGTATTTT
NA,11,TRBJ2-1,TRBV20-1,many,CSARDGAEQFF,TGCAGTGCTAGAGATGGGGCTGAGCAGTTCTTC
TRBD1,14,TRBJ1-1,TRBV6-1,many,CASSKGQENTEAFF,TGTGCCAGCAGTAAGGGACAGGAGAACACTGAAGCTTTCTTT
TRBD1,14,TRBJ2-7,TRBV12-3/TRBV12-4,medium-sized,CASTPGQGSYEQYF,TGTGCCAGTACTCCGGGACAGGGGTCCTACGAGCAGTACTTC
TRBD1,21,TRBJ1-1,TRBV4-1,many,CASSQLFQNFRDSLLNTEAFF,TGCGCCAGCAGCCAGCTATTCCAGAATTTCCGGGACAGCCTTCTGAACACTGAAGCTTTCTTT
NA,13,TRBJ2-7,TRBV12-3/TRBV12-4,medium-sized,CASSWRRRYEQYF,TGTGCCAGCAGTTGGAGAAGGAGGTACGAGCAGTACTTC
TRBD2,15,TRBJ2-3,TRBV5-6,many,CASSFGLAGADTQYF,TGTGCCAGTAGCTTTGGGCTAGCGGGGGCAGATACGCAGTATTTT
NA,14,TRBJ2-7,TRBV11-2,many,CASSLQQGRYEQYF,TGTGCCAGCAGCCTTCAACAGGGACGCTACGAGCAGTACTTC
NA,14,TRBJ1-6,TRBV20-1,many,CSAIQSSYNSPLHF,TGCAGTGCTATACAGAGCTCCTATAATTCACCCCTCCACTTT
NA,14,TRBJ2-7,TRBV20-1,NA,CSARASAGAREQYF,TGCAGTGCTAGGGCTAGCGCAGGGGCTCGGGAGCAGTACTTC
TRBD2,16,TRBJ2-3,TRBV29-1,many,CSVEAIAGQTGDTQYF,TGCAGCGTTGAGGCTATAGCGGGGCAAACGGGAGATACGCAGTATTTT
NA,15,TRBJ2-7,TRBV5-1,medium-sized,CASSLIPTELYEQYF,TGCGCCAGCAGCTTGATACCTACTGAACTTTACGAGCAGTACTTC
NA,15,TRBJ2-1,TRBV3-1,few,CACSQLTGGLDEQFF,TGTGCCTGCAGCCAATTAACAGGTGGACTCGATGAGCAGTTCTTC
NA,12,TRBJ1-2,TRBV6-5,many,CASGPKGNGYTF,TGTGCCAGCGGTCCTAAGGGGAATGGCTACACCTTC
NA,15,TRBJ1-3,TRBV7-6,many,CASSLSALSGNTIYF,TGTGCCAGCAGCTTGTCCGCACTCTCTGGAAACACCATATATTTT
TRBD2,12,TRBJ2-3,TRBV20-1,many,CSARRGGDTQYF,TGCAGTGCTAGGCGGGGGGGAGATACGCAGTATTTT
NA,11,TRBJ2-2,TRBV6-2/TRBV6-3,many,CASKYTGELFF,TGTGCCAGCAAGTACACCGGGGAGCTGTTTTTT
TRBD1,16,TRBJ1-6,TRBV7-3,many,CASSLSSGTGGSPLHF,TGTGCCAGCAGCCTATCGTCCGGGACAGGGGGTTCACCCCTCCACTTT
NA,15,TRBJ2-6,TRBV19,many,CASIGTYSGANVLTF,TGTGCCAGTATTGGCACCTACTCTGGGGCCAACGTCCTGACTTTC
NA,13,TRBJ1-2,TRBV4-1,many,CASSPLLGEGYTF,TGCGCCAGCAGCCCATTACTCGGGGAGGGCTACACCTTC
TRBD1,14,TRBJ1-1,TRBV20-1,many,CSARAPGQGTEAFF,TGCAGTGCTAGAGCCCCGGGACAGGGGACTGAAGCTTTCTTT
NA,16,TRBJ2-3,TRBV4-3,many,CASSPQMGRVTHTQYF,TGCGCCAGCAGCCCACAAATGGGACGCGTAACGCATACGCAGTATTTT